A single sample gave rise to the 3 T cell receptor beta chains below, sequenced in a study of blood T cell repertoires in COVID-19. Some clones are missing from TCRdb's copy, which holds only in-frame ones; the method was immunoSEQ multiplex PCR. The sample yields approximately 400,000 clones, about nine tenths seen once. The sample taken for sequencing was PBMCs or T cells enriched from blood (not recorded which). These receptors came from a middle-aged woman who had been exposed to COVID-19.

The CDR3 nucleotides read TGTGCCAGCAGCCTAGGACTAGCGATGAACACCGGGGAGCTGTTTTTT. Protein product: CASSLGLAMNTGELFF. The rearrangement joins TRBV9 to TRBJ2-2; 9 bases line up with TRBD2. CDR3 length equals 16 residues. V lost 4 bases, J lost 1 base, and 5 bases stayed unmatched. Per germline, CDR1 SGDLS and CDR2 YYNGEE.

This chain uses TRBV7-2 with TRBJ1-2; D is unresolved. V lost 0 bases and J 7 bases, leaving 9 bases between the germline ends. CDR3 length: 13 amino acids. CDR1 and CDR2 from the germline V gene are SGHTA and FQGNSA. CDR3 DNA: TGTGCCAGCAGCTTAGCGGGAGTTGGTGGCTACACCTTC. Its translation: CASSLAGVGGYTF.

The rearrangement joins TRBV30 to TRBJ1-5; tentative D call: TRBD1 (6 bases). V shed 4 bases and J shed 3 bases, with 13 bases lying between them. Looked up from germline, CDR1 is GTSNPN and CDR2 is SVGIG (reference sequence). There are 14 residues in the CDR3. The CDR3 nucleotides read TGTGCCTGGAAGGGGGATCGGGACAATCAGCCCCAGCATTTT. It translates to CAWKGDRDNQPQHF.